A selection of T cell receptor beta chains follows, all from one sample in a study of CD8 T cells in Susac syndrome. Using its own MiXCR run on the immunoSEQ multiplex PCR reads, TCRdb lists one record per CDR3 protein. The sample includes fewer than 90,000 distinct CDR3 sequences, approximately 93% seen only once; the top ten take 0.45%. The source material was CD8+ T cells from PBMCs. The receptor source for this set is a human donor with Susac syndrome. Each CDR3 is given with its conserved first and last residue. The order of the fields is J gene, D gene, V gene, clone size, CDR3 protein, CDR3 DNA. D genes are given only for firm matches. The size entry is marked missing in some rows and otherwise reads once, few, many or a size class.

j_call: TRBJ1-2; d_call: -; v_call: TRBV6-5; clone_size: once; cdr3_aa: CASSGRRGRGYTF; cdr3_nt: TGTGCCAGCAGTGGGAGGAGGGGCCGGGGCTACACCTTC
j_call: TRBJ2-5; d_call: -; v_call: TRBV7-7; clone_size: -; cdr3_aa: CASSLEYKTSQETQYF; cdr3_nt: TGTGCTAGCAGCTTAGAATACAAGACAAGCCAAGAGACCCAGTACTTC
j_call: TRBJ1-4; d_call: -; v_call: TRBV5-1; clone_size: once; cdr3_aa: CASSLASATNEKLFF; cdr3_nt: TGCGCCAGCAGCTTGGCCTCGGCAACTAATGAAAAACTGTTTTTT
j_call: TRBJ1-4; d_call: -; v_call: TRBV4-3; clone_size: -; cdr3_aa: CASSQEVEEKLFF; cdr3_nt: TGCGCCAGCAGCCAAGAGGTTGAAGAAAAACTGTTTTTT
j_call: TRBJ2-5; d_call: -; v_call: TRBV28; clone_size: -; cdr3_aa: CASSPQGDQETQYF; cdr3_nt: TGTGCCAGCAGTCCGCAAGGAGACCAAGAGACCCAGTACTTC
j_call: TRBJ2-7; d_call: -; v_call: TRBV5-1; clone_size: few; cdr3_aa: CASSLDDYEQYF; cdr3_nt: TGCGCCAGCAGCTTGGATGACTACGAGCAGTACTTC
j_call: TRBJ1-5; d_call: TRBD1; v_call: TRBV3-1; clone_size: -; cdr3_aa: CASSQDGAGGEQPQHF; cdr3_nt: TGTGCCAGCAGCCAAGATGGCGCAGGGGGCGAGCAGCCCCAGCATTTT
j_call: TRBJ1-2; d_call: TRBD1; v_call: TRBV27; clone_size: -; cdr3_aa: CASSSRIDREGGYTF; cdr3_nt: TGTGCCAGCAGTTCACGAATTGACAGGGAGGGTGGCTACACCTTC
j_call: TRBJ2-1; d_call: TRBD1; v_call: TRBV30; clone_size: -; cdr3_aa: CAWSVRGGQYNEQFF; cdr3_nt: TGTGCCTGGAGTGTACGAGGGGGCCAGTACAATGAGCAGTTCTTC
j_call: TRBJ1-1; d_call: -; v_call: TRBV27; clone_size: -; cdr3_aa: CASSFGEYTEAFF; cdr3_nt: TGTGCCAGCAGTTTCGGTGAATACACTGAAGCTTTCTTT
j_call: TRBJ2-2; d_call: TRBD1; v_call: TRBV2; clone_size: once; cdr3_aa: CASSQQGANTGELFF; cdr3_nt: TGTGCCAGCAGTCAACAGGGGGCAAACACCGGGGAGCTGTTTTTT
j_call: TRBJ2-3; d_call: TRBD2; v_call: TRBV7-8; clone_size: -; cdr3_aa: CASSFFPSGRSTDTQYF; cdr3_nt: TGTGCCAGCAGCTTCTTTCCTAGCGGGAGGTCCACAGATACGCAGTATTTT
j_call: TRBJ2-5; d_call: -; v_call: TRBV19; clone_size: -; cdr3_aa: CASSTRWRGETQYF; cdr3_nt: TGTGCCAGTAGTACTCGGTGGAGGGGAGAGACCCAGTACTTC
j_call: TRBJ2-7; d_call: TRBD2; v_call: TRBV11-3; clone_size: -; cdr3_aa: CASSLGAGSYEQYF; cdr3_nt: TGTGCCAGCAGCTTAGGAGCGGGGTCCTACGAGCAGTACTTC
j_call: TRBJ1-2; d_call: -; v_call: TRBV3-1; clone_size: -; cdr3_aa: CASSQWAGGGPNYGYTF; cdr3_nt: TGTGCCAGCAGTCAATGGGCAGGCGGGGGCCCTAACTATGGCTACACCTTC
j_call: TRBJ2-1; d_call: -; v_call: TRBV15; clone_size: -; cdr3_aa: CATSREGRGLPPYNEQFF; cdr3_nt: TGTGCCACCAGCAGAGAAGGGAGAGGCCTCCCGCCCTACAATGAGCAGTTCTTC
j_call: TRBJ2-7; d_call: TRBD1; v_call: TRBV6-5; clone_size: -; cdr3_aa: CASSSQGQGRIEYF; cdr3_nt: TGTGCCAGCAGTTCCCAGGGACAGGGCCGGATAGAGTACTTC
j_call: TRBJ2-1; d_call: -; v_call: TRBV20-1; clone_size: -; cdr3_aa: CSAGDVGGADNEQFF; cdr3_nt: TGCAGTGCTGGGGATGTCGGTGGTGCTGACAATGAGCAGTTCTTC
j_call: TRBJ2-1; d_call: -; v_call: TRBV11-1; clone_size: -; cdr3_aa: CASSFPFAGTPVGPTTTWEQFF; cdr3_nt: TGTGCCAGCAGCTTCCCGTTTGCCGGGACTCCGGTTGGCCCAACAACCACATGGGAGCAGTTCTTC
j_call: TRBJ2-2; d_call: -; v_call: TRBV6-2/TRBV6-3; clone_size: -; cdr3_aa: CASSYGRLRNTGELFF; cdr3_nt: TGTGCCAGCAGTTACGGACGGCTACGGAACACCGGGGAGCTGTTTTTT
j_call: TRBJ1-1; d_call: TRBD1; v_call: TRBV2; clone_size: -; cdr3_aa: CASTADRAGTEAFF; cdr3_nt: TGTGCCAGCACCGCCGACAGGGCTGGAACTGAAGCTTTCTTT
j_call: TRBJ1-2; d_call: TRBD1; v_call: TRBV27; clone_size: -; cdr3_aa: CASSLRQGNDYGYTF; cdr3_nt: TGTGCCAGCAGTTTGAGACAGGGGAATGACTATGGCTACACCTTC
j_call: TRBJ1-1; d_call: -; v_call: TRBV6-2/TRBV6-3; clone_size: few; cdr3_aa: CASSYSGGNTEAFF; cdr3_nt: TGTGCCAGCAGTTACTCTGGGGGGAACACTGAAGCTTTCTTT
j_call: TRBJ1-5; d_call: -; v_call: TRBV19; clone_size: -; cdr3_aa: CASSIDLGAAQPQHF; cdr3_nt: TGTGCCAGTAGTATAGATCTGGGCGCGGCTCAGCCCCAGCATTTT
j_call: TRBJ2-1; d_call: -; v_call: TRBV12-3/TRBV12-4; clone_size: -; cdr3_aa: CASSLGTWQFF; cdr3_nt: TGTGCCAGCAGTTTAGGGACCTGGCAGTTCTTC
j_call: TRBJ1-2; d_call: -; v_call: TRBV4-3; clone_size: -; cdr3_aa: CASSQVPGDYGYTF; cdr3_nt: TGCGCCAGCAGCCAAGTGCCGGGTGACTATGGCTACACCTTC
j_call: TRBJ2-2; d_call: -; v_call: TRBV20-1; clone_size: -; cdr3_aa: CSASTIPRGWREATHTGELFF; cdr3_nt: TGCAGTGCTAGTACTATCCCCAGGGGGTGGCGGGAGGCGACTCACACCGGGGAGCTGTTTTTT
j_call: TRBJ2-1; d_call: -; v_call: TRBV11-2; clone_size: -; cdr3_aa: CASSLDTGSAYNEQFF; cdr3_nt: TGTGCCAGCAGCTTAGATACTGGGAGCGCCTACAATGAGCAGTTCTTC
j_call: TRBJ1-5; d_call: -; v_call: TRBV19; clone_size: -; cdr3_aa: CASRGRGNQPQHF; cdr3_nt: TGTGCCAGTAGAGGAAGAGGCAATCAGCCCCAGCATTTT
j_call: TRBJ1-1; d_call: -; v_call: TRBV5-6; clone_size: -; cdr3_aa: CASSSMWVYDTEAFF; cdr3_nt: TGTGCCAGCAGCTCAATGTGGGTTTACGACACTGAAGCTTTCTTT
j_call: TRBJ2-1; d_call: TRBD1; v_call: TRBV9; clone_size: -; cdr3_aa: CASSPRTGSYNEQFF; cdr3_nt: TGTGCCAGCAGCCCCAGGACAGGCTCCTACAATGAGCAGTTCTTC
j_call: TRBJ2-5; d_call: TRBD2; v_call: TRBV5-1; clone_size: -; cdr3_aa: CASNPSGGGFGETQYF; cdr3_nt: TGCGCCAGCAACCCAAGCGGCGGGGGTTTCGGGGAGACCCAGTACTTC